These 32 T cell receptor beta chains share one sample of origin, sequenced in a study of T-cell reconstitution after alpha-beta-depleted transplantation in children. Unique molecular identifiers featured in how the TCRbeta library was prepared. TCRdb independently ran MiXCR on the PCR reads; one entry per CDR3 protein. This table has 200,000 to 250,000 distinct CDR3 sequences, approximately 10% appearing once. The material sequenced was PBMCs, taken before TCRalphabeta/CD19-depleted stem cell transplant. These receptors came from a child in the first two years of life with acute myeloid leukemia, due to receive a stem cell transplant.

The chain carries TRBV7-9 and TRBJ1-2; D not resolved. CDR1 SEHNR and CDR2 FQNEAQ come from the germline V gene (reference sequence). V shed 5 bases and J shed 4 bases, with 11 bases lying between them. This CDR3 is built from 13 residues. The CDR3 region is CASSPGASYGYTF. The CDR3 bases are TGTGCCAGCAGCCCCGGAGCGAGCTATGGCTACACCTTC. Complete variable domain (other parts from reference TRBV7-9 and TRBJ1-2): DTGVSQNPRHKITKRGQNVTFRCDPISEHNRLYWYRQTLGQGPEFLTYFQNEAQLEKSRLLSDRFSAERPKGSFSTLEIQRTEQGDSAMYLCASSPGASYGYTFGSGTRLTVV.

This clonotype was observed at least ten times. CDR3 sequence reads: CSASGRTTYEQYF. CDR3 sequence (DNA): TGCAGTGCTAGCGGGAGGACTACCTACGAGCAGTACTTC. The V gene is TRBV20-1, the J gene TRBJ2-7, with TRBD2 matching over 7 bases. CDR1 and CDR2 from the germline V gene are DFQATT and SNEGSKA (reference sequence). After removal of 3 bases from V and 2 bases from J, the junction contained 4 bases not matched to a gene. This CDR3 comprises 13 residues.

The chain joins TRBV18 to TRBJ1-2, with D possibly being TRBD1 (5 bases). Germline V gives CDR1 KGHSH, CDR2 LQKENI. This CDR3 is 18 amino acids long. V was clipped by 1 base and J by 0 bases, with 18 bases between them. The CDR3 loop reads CASSPRDLGPNTNYGYTF. In DNA form, the CDR3 reads TGTGCCAGCTCACCACGCGATCTGGGGCCGAATACTAACTATGGCTACACCTTC.

This clonotype has a count of ten or more. This rearrangement joins TRBV28 to TRBJ1-1; D unresolved. The germline V gene has CDR1 MDHEN and CDR2 SYDVKM. This CDR3 comprises 13 residues. V was cut by 2 bases and J by 4 bases, with 8 bases left in between. The CDR3, as DNA: TGTGCCAGCAGTTTACCGGGTGCCACTGAAGCTTTCTTT. It translates to CASSLPGATEAFF.

The table lists this clonotype with many counts. J is TRBJ2-3 and V is TRBV4-3; the match to TRBD2 covers 11 bases. Germline lookup yields CDR1 LGHNA and CDR2 YSLEER. J was trimmed by 5 bases and V by 0 bases; bases with no gene match: 10. This CDR3 is built from 18 residues. The CDR3 protein is CASSQDLVAGGHGDTQYF. In DNA form, the CDR3 reads TGCGCCAGCAGCCAAGATCTGGTAGCGGGAGGGCATGGAGATACGCAGTATTTT.

The table lists this clonotype with many counts. The V gene is TRBV19, the J gene TRBJ2-1, with D unresolved. Trimming shortened V by 4 bases and J by 5 bases, and 9 bases separated the two germline ends. The germline V gene has CDR1 LNHDA and CDR2 SQIVND (reference sequence). There are 13 residues in the CDR3. The CDR3 here is CASSTGQNNEQFF. The DNA of the CDR3 is TGTGCCAGTAGTACGGGCCAGAACAATGAGCAGTTCTTC.

Points on this clonotype: A read error is possible here, since a much larger clone lies one base away. For the CDR3, the DNA is TGTGCCAGCAGCGTCCAAGCGGGAGCCGGCTACGAGCAGTACTTC. This encodes CASSVQAGAGYEQYF. The chain carries TRBV9 and TRBJ2-7, with 8 bases fitting TRBD2. In germline, CDR1 is SGDLS, CDR2 YYNGEE. V shed 2 bases, J shed 3 bases, and the junction held 7 bases outside the gene matches. The CDR3 is made up of 15 amino acids.

This clonotype was seen only a few times. The gene calls are TRBV21-1 and TRBJ2-1; the table names TRBD2, a call not compared with the DNA. TRBV21-1 is a recognized pseudogene. This CDR3 region has 16 residues. The CDR3: CASYSIAAVFYNEQFF. The CDR3 DNA reads TGTGCCAGCTACAGCATAGCGGCAGTTTTCTACAATGAGCAGTTCTTC.

At least ten counts were recorded for this clonotype. V gene TRBV7-9 combines with J gene TRBJ2-1; a possible D gene is TRBD2 (6 bases). This CDR3 is 14 amino acids long. Deletions cut 10 bases from V and 1 base from J, with 14 bases between. Germline CDR1 and CDR2: SEHNR and FQNEAQ (reference sequence). The CDR3 region is CATPVGRSYNEQFF. CDR3 nucleotides: TGTGCCACTCCCGTGGGGAGGTCCTACAATGAGCAGTTCTTC.

Ten or more counts support this clonotype. V is TRBV28 and J is TRBJ2-2; 7 bases agree with TRBD1. V was clipped by 6 bases and J by 3 bases; unmatched bases: 7. The CDR3 has 15 amino acids. In germline, CDR1 is MDHEN, CDR2 SYDVKM. The CDR3 nucleotides are TGTGCCAGCAGGAGACAGGGTATCCACACCGGGGAGCTGTTTTTT. Translation gives CASRRQGIHTGELFF.

The J gene is TRBJ2-2, the V gene TRBV14; D ambiguous. Per the germline V gene, CDR1 is SGHDN and CDR2 is FVKESK. The CDR3 runs to 14 residues. Trimming left V 10 bases short and J 0 bases short, with 12 bases between. This CDR3 reads CANPDCSNTGELFF. CDR3 DNA: TGTGCCAACCCTGACTGTTCGAACACCGGGGAGCTGTTTTTT.

This clonotype was seen at least ten times. This sequence joins TRBV13 and TRBJ2-7; D not certain. CDR1 and CDR2 (germline): PRHDT, FYEKMQ (reference sequence). V lost 5 bases and J 3 bases, leaving 20 bases between the germline ends. This CDR3 comprises 16 residues. The CDR3 DNA is TGTGCCAGCAGCCCAACCAGCACAACCCTACACTACGAGCAGTACTTC. Protein sequence: CASSPTSTTLHYEQYF.

This clonotype has at least ten counts. The chain couples TRBV20-1 to TRBJ2-1, with 11 positions matching TRBD2. Germline assignment: CDR1 DFQATT and CDR2 SNEGSKA (reference sequence). V lost 0 bases and J lost 3; bases outside the gene matches: 4. This CDR3 spans 16 amino acids. In DNA, the CDR3 is TGCAGTGCTAGAGAAGGGACTAGCGGAAGCTACAATGAGCAGTTCTTC. It specifies CSAREGTSGSYNEQFF.

This clonotype was picked up many times. The chain combines TRBV5-6 with TRBJ2-3; TRBD1 aligns across 7 bases. V gave up 5 bases and J gave up 8 bases; unmatched junction bases: 11. This CDR3 has 14 residues. Germline-derived CDR1 and CDR2 are SGHDT and YYEEEE. CDR3 amino acids: CASRRRDSIPTQYF. CDR3 coding DNA: TGTGCCAGCAGGCGACGGGACAGTATCCCTACGCAGTATTTT.

This clonotype showed up many times. The chain has TRBV12-3 or TRBV12-4 and TRBJ1-2; possibly TRBD1 for D (5 bases). Trimming left V 4 bases short and J 10 bases short, with 19 bases between. The CDR3 consists of 14 residues. CDR3 in DNA: TGTGCCAGCAGTTCCTCCGGGACGGTATCTGACTACACCTTC. Protein product: CASSSSGTVSDYTF.

This clonotype was seen repeatedly, ten times or more. The chain employs TRBV12-3 or TRBV12-4 and TRBJ2-5, with a possible D match to TRBD2 (6 bases). The CDR3 runs to 13 residues. The V end was cut by 6 bases, the J end by 1 base, with 9 bases between. The CDR3 sequence is CASRGRTQETQYF. CDR3 DNA: TGTGCCAGCAGGGGGAGGACCCAAGAGACCCAGTACTTC.

The chain employs TRBV13 and TRBJ1-2; D may be TRBD1 (5 bases). Germline V lookup: CDR1 PRHDT, CDR2 FYEKMQ (reference sequence). Trimming took 4 bases from V and 5 from J, leaving 23 bases between them. The CDR3 loop spans 17 amino acids. Written as DNA, the CDR3 is TGTGCCAGCAGCTCCCTCTCTGGCCACGGGACGATGTATGGCTACACCTTC. As protein: CASSSLSGHGTMYGYTF.

As regards this clonotype: Possible read error: a much larger clone is one base away. V gene TRBV28 combines with J gene TRBJ2-7; TRBD1 aligns across 9 bases. The J segment lost 4 bases and the V segment lost 6 bases, leaving 10 bases of the junction unmatched. This CDR3 has 15 amino acids. The germline gives CDR1 MDHEN, CDR2 SYDVKM. The CDR3 region is CASRRKGTGRYEQYF. CDR3 DNA: TGTGCCAGCAGGCGGAAAGGGACAGGGCGATACGAGCAGTACTTC.

In its sample, this clonotype was seen many times. This chain joins TRBV20-1 and TRBJ2-1; no reliable D call. Trimming left V 6 bases short and J 0 bases short, with 12 bases between. CDR1 is DFQATT and CDR2 is SNEGSKA in the germline V gene (reference sequence). The CDR3 totals 14 residues. The CDR3 nucleotides read TGCAGTGCCACCTCCTCGAGCTCCTACAATGAGCAGTTCTTC. Protein product: CSATSSSSYNEQFF.

The J gene is TRBJ2-1, the V gene TRBV5-4, with unresolved D. Germline CDR1 and CDR2: SGHNT and YYREEE (reference sequence). CDR3 length: 13 residues. Trimming cost V 0 bases and J 6 bases, with 7 bases left between them. CDR3 bases: TGTGCCAGCAGCTTGGAGGTCCTCAATGAGCAGTTCTTC. Its translation is CASSLEVLNEQFF.

V gene TRBV18 combines with J gene TRBJ1-1; possible D gene TRBD1, 5 bases. The CDR3 covers 13 residues. V was trimmed by 0 bases and J by 10 bases, leaving 12 bases between them. Germline V gene data show CDR1 as KGHSH and CDR2 as LQKENI. Here the CDR3 reads CASSPPTRGGAFF. The CDR3 coding sequence is TGTGCCAGCTCACCACCGACGCGGGGGGGAGCTTTCTTT.

This clonotype was found many times. V and J are TRBV12-3 or TRBV12-4 and TRBJ2-7; TRBD1 might be the D (5 bases). V lost 0 bases and J 5 bases, leaving 14 bases between the germline ends. This CDR3 has 15 residues. CDR3 nucleotide sequence: TGTGCCAGCAGTTTAGCGCGGAACAGGCCTCACGAGCAGTACTTC. Its protein product is CASSLARNRPHEQYF.

This clonotype has ten or more counts. This rearrangement joins TRBV7-2 to TRBJ2-4, with unresolved D. V was clipped by 1 base and J by 6 bases, with 16 bases between them. CDR1 and CDR2 (germline): SGHTA, FQGNSA. The CDR3 runs 16 residues. Here the CDR3 DNA reads TGTGCCAGCAGCTTAGGGGCCGGGTCCTTCGGAAACATTCAGTACTTC. Translation: CASSLGAGSFGNIQYF.

The V gene is TRBV6-1, the J gene TRBJ1-4; 11 bases map to TRBD1. J was trimmed by 11 bases and V by 6 bases; bases with no gene match: 8. Germline V gives CDR1 MNHNS, CDR2 SASEGT. This CDR3 region has 14 residues. The DNA of the CDR3 is TGTGCCAGCAGGAGGGGACAGGGGGTTGACAAACTGTTTTTT. Its protein product is CASRRGQGVDKLFF.

This clonotype showed up just a few times. V and J are TRBV12-3 or TRBV12-4 and TRBJ1-2; D is undetermined. This CDR3 has 13 residues. Trimming cost V 4 bases and J 6 bases, with 12 bases left between them. CDR3 in DNA: TGTGCCAGCAGTTCCGGAGGGTCGGATGGCTACACCTTC. It encodes CASSSGGSDGYTF.

This clonotype was picked up many times. The rearrangement links TRBV20-1 to TRBJ1-5; 7 nucleotides match TRBD1. The trim removed 7 bases at V and 0 bases at J, leaving 9 bases unmatched. There are 15 residues in the CDR3. Per germline, CDR1 DFQATT and CDR2 SNEGSKA (reference sequence). The CDR3 sequence is CSVGDRVYSNQPQHF. The CDR3 DNA follows: TGCAGTGTAGGCGACAGGGTGTATAGCAATCAGCCCCAGCATTTT.

This clonotype was detected ten times or more. The chain employs TRBV20-1 and TRBJ1-5; D is uncertain. Germline CDR1 is DFQATT and CDR2 is SNEGSKA (reference sequence). Trimming took off 1 base at V and 0 bases at J, with 4 bases between the two ends. CDR3 length: 13 residues. The CDR3 nucleotides are TGCAGTGCTAGAGCCTATAGCAATCAGCCCCAGCATTTT. This sequence encodes CSARAYSNQPQHF.

This clonotype was counted many times. V usage is TRBV7-2 and J usage is TRBJ2-5, with 10 bases aligning to TRBD2. Looked up from germline, CDR1 is SGHTA and CDR2 is FQGNSA. The CDR3 has 15 amino acids. J gave up 0 bases and V 5 bases, and 3 bases lay outside the gene matches. The CDR3 sequence: CASSSSGGYQETQYF. In DNA, the CDR3 is TGTGCCAGCAGCAGTAGCGGGGGGTACCAAGAGACCCAGTACTTC. The complete variable domain, with remaining parts taken from reference TRBV7-2 and TRBJ2-5, reads GAGVSQSPSNKVTEKGKDVELRCDPISGHTALYWYRQSLGQGLEFLIYFQGNSAPDKSGLPSDRFSAERTGGSVSTLTIQRTQQEDSAVYLCASSSSGGYQETQYFGPGTRLLVL.

This clonotype was recorded at least ten times. The chain links TRBV20-1 to TRBJ2-4, with D hard to call. Per the germline V gene, CDR1 is DFQATT and CDR2 is SNEGSKA (reference sequence). This CDR3 has 15 residues. The germline V and J ends were trimmed by 6 bases and 0 bases, with 15 bases remaining between them. The CDR3: CSAQPPGLAKNIQYF. The CDR3 DNA follows: TGCAGTGCCCAACCCCCAGGATTAGCCAAAAACATTCAGTACTTC.

In this sample, this clonotype turned up many times. The chain couples TRBV5-1 to TRBJ2-1; the D gene is possibly TRBD1 (6 bases). V gave up 4 bases and J gave up 4 bases, with 12 bases separating them. The CDR3 spans 14 residues. Per the germline V gene, CDR1 is SGHRS and CDR2 is YFSETQ. The CDR3 DNA is TGCGCCAGCAGCCTGGACAGAGAATACAATGAGCAGTTCTTC. Translated: CASSLDREYNEQFF.

This clonotype was counted at least ten times. This chain uses TRBV20-1 with TRBJ2-1; 12 bases line up with TRBD2. This CDR3 comprises 18 residues. After removal of 6 bases from V and 4 bases from J, the junction contained 16 bases not matched to a gene. Germline lookup yields CDR1 DFQATT and CDR2 SNEGSKA (reference sequence). For the CDR3, the DNA is TGCAGTGCAGGCGGGACTTCTAGCGGGGGGGCCCGGTACAATGAGCAGTTCTTC. It yields the protein CSAGGTSSGGARYNEQFF.

There are many counts of this clonotype. The V call is TRBV5-4, the J call TRBJ2-7; D perhaps matches TRBD2 (6 bases). Trimming pared 2 bases from V and 3 bases from J, leaving 15 bases between. The germline V gene has CDR1 SGHNT and CDR2 YYREEE (reference sequence). The CDR3 runs 15 residues. CDR3 DNA: TGTGCCAGCAGCTTCTATGGTAGCGGACTCTACGAGCAGTACTTC. Encoded protein: CASSFYGSGLYEQYF.